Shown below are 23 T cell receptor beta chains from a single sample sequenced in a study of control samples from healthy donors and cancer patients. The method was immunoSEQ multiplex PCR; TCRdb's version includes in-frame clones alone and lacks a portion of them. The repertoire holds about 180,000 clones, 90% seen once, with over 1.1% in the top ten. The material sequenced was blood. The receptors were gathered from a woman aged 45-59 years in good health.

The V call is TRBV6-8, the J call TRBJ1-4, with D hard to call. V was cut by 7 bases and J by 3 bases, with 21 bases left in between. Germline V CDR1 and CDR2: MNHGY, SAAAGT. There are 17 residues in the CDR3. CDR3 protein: CASIRRIFRRANEKLFF. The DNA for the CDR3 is TGTGCCAGCATCCGGAGAATCTTCCGCAGAGCTAATGAAAAACTGTTTTTT.

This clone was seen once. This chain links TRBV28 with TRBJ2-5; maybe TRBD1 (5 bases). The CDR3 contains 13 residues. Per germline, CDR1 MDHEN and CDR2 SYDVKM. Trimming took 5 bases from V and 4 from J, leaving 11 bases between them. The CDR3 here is CASSPGWTETQYF. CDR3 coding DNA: TGTGCCAGCAGTCCAGGGTGGACAGAGACCCAGTACTTC.

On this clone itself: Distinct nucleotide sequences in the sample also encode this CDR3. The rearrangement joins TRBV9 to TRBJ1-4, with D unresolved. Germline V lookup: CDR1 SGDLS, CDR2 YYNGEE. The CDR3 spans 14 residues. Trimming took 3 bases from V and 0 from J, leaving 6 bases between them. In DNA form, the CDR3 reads TGTGCCAGCAGCGCACAAGCAACTAATGAAAAACTGTTTTTT. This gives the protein CASSAQATNEKLFF.

The CDR3 nucleotides read TGTGCCAGCCGGGGGGGGCCGTACAATGAGCAGTTCTTC. It codes for CASRGGPYNEQFF. V and J are TRBV19 and TRBJ2-1, with 8 positions matching TRBD2. CDR3 length: 13 amino acids. Trimming took 9 bases from V and 4 from J; bases not matched to a gene: 5. The germline V gene encodes CDR1 LNHDA and CDR2 SQIVND (reference sequence).

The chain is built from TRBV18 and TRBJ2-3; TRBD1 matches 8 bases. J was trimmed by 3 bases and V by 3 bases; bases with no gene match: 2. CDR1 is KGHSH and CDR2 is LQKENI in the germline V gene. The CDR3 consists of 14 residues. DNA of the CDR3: TGTGCCAGCTCACCGAGACAGGGGACAGATACGCAGTATTTT. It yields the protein CASSPRQGTDTQYF.

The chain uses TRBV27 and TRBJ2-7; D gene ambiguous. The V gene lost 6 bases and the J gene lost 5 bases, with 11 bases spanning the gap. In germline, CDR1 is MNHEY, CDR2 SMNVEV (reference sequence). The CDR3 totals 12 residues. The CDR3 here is CASRRGMNEQYF. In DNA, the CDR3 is TGTGCCAGCAGGCGCGGAATGAACGAGCAGTACTTC.

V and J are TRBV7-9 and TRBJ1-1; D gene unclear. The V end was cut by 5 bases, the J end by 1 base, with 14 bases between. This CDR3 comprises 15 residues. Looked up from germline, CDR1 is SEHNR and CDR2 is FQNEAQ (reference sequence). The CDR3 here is CASSRQATENTEAFF. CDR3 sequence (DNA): TGTGCCAGCAGCCGACAAGCTACAGAGAACACTGAAGCTTTCTTT. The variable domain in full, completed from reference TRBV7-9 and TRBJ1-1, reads DTGVSQNPRHKITKRGQNVTFRCDPISEHNRLYWYRQTLGQGPEFLTYFQNEAQLEKSRLLSDRFSAERPKGSFSTLEIQRTEQGDSAMYLCASSRQATENTEAFFGQGTRLTVV.

The CDR3: CASSLDRGPRINSPLHF. CDR3 nucleotides: TGTGCCAGCAGTCTTGACAGGGGGCCGAGGATTAATTCACCCCTCCACTTT. J is TRBJ1-6 and V is TRBV28; TRBD1 matches 10 bases. Germline loops: CDR1 MDHEN, CDR2 SYDVKM. The V and J ends lost 5 bases and 6 bases, in that order; junction bases with no gene match: 10. CDR3 length: 17 amino acids.

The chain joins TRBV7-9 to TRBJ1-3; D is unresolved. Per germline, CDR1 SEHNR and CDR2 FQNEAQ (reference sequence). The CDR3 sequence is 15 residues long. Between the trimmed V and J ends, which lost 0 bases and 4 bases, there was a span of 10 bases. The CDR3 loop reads CASSLAGGAGNTIYF. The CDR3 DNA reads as TGTGCCAGCAGCTTAGCCGGCGGTGCAGGAAACACCATATATTTT.

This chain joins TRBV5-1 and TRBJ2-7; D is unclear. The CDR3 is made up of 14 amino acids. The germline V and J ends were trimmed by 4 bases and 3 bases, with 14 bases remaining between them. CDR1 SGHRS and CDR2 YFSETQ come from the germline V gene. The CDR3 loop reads CASSPGGPGYEQYF. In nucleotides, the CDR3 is TGCGCCAGCAGCCCGGGCGGTCCGGGCTACGAGCAGTACTTC.

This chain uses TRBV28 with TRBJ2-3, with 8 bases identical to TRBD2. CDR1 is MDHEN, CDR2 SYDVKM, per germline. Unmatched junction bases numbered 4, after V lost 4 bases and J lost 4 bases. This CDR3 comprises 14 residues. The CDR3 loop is CASSSAGVADTQYF. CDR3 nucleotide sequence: TGTGCCAGCAGTTCAGCGGGAGTTGCAGATACGCAGTATTTT.

DNA of the CDR3: TGCGCCAGCAGCTTACCCAAATTTAGGACTAGCGGGGGGGCCCCGGGAGAGACCCAGTACTTC. Protein sequence: CASSLPKFRTSGGAPGETQYF. The chain recombines TRBV5-1 with TRBJ2-5, with 15 bases fitting TRBD2. V lost 2 bases to trimming and J lost 4 bases; unmatched junction nucleotides: 18. The CDR3 is made up of 21 amino acids. CDR1 is SGHRS, CDR2 YFSETQ, per germline.

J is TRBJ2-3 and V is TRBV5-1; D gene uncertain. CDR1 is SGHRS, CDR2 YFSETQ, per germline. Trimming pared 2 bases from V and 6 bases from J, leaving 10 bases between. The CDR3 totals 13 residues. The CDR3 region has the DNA TGCGCCAGCAGCTTATATCCCCAGGATACGCAGTATTTT. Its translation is CASSLYPQDTQYF.

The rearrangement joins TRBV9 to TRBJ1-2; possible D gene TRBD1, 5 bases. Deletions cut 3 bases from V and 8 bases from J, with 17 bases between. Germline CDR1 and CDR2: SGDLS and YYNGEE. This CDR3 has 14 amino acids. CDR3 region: CASSGWDGPGGYTF. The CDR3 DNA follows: TGTGCCAGCAGCGGCTGGGACGGTCCTGGAGGCTACACCTTC.

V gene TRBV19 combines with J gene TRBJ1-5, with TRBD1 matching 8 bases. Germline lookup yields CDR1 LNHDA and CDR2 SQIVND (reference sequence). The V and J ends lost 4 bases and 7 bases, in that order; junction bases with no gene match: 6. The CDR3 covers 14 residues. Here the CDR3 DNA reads TGTGCCAGTAGTAACCCAGGGGGCAGACAGCCCCAGCATTTT. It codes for CASSNPGGRQPQHF. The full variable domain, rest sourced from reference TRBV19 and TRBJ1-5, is DGGITQSPKYLFRKEGQNVTLSCEQNLNHDAMYWYRQDPGQGLRLIYYSQIVNDFQKGDIAEGYSVSREKKESFPLTVTSAQKNPTAFYLCASSNPGGRQPQHFGDGTRLSIL.

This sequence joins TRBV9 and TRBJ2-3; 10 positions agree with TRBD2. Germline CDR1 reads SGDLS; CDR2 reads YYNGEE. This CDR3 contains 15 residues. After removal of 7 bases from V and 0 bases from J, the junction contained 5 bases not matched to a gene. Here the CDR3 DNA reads TGTGCCAGCCGCAGCGGGGGGGCTAGCACAGATACGCAGTATTTT. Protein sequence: CASRSGGASTDTQYF.

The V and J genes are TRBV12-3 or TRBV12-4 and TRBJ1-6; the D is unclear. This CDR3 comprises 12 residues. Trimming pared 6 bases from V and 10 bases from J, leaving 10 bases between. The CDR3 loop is CASSLAPSPLHF. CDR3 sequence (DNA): TGTGCCAGCAGCCTGGCCCCCTCACCCCTCCACTTT.

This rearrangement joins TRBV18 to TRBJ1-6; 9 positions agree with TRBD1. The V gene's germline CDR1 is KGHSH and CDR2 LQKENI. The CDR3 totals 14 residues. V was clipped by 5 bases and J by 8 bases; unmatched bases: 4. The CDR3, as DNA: TGTGCCAGCTCAGACACAGGGGGCGATTCACCCCTCCACTTT. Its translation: CASSDTGGDSPLHF.

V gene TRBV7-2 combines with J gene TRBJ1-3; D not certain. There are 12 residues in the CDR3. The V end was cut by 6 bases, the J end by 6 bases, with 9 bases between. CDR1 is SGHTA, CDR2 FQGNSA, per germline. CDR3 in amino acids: CASSSPLNTIYF. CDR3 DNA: TGTGCCAGCAGTTCCCCGTTAAACACCATATATTTT.

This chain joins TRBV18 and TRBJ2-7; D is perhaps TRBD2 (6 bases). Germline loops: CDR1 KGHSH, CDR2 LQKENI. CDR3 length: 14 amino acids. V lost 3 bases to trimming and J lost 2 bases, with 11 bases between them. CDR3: CASSPSGLTYEQYF. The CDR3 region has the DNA TGTGCCAGCTCACCGTCAGGACTAACCTACGAGCAGTACTTC.

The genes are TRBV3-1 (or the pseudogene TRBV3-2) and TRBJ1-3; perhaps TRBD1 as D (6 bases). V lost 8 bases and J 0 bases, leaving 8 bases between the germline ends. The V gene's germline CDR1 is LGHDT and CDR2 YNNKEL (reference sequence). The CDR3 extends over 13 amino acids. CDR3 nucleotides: TGTGCCAGCGGAGGGGGCTCTGGAAACACCATATATTTT. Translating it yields CASGGGSGNTIYF.

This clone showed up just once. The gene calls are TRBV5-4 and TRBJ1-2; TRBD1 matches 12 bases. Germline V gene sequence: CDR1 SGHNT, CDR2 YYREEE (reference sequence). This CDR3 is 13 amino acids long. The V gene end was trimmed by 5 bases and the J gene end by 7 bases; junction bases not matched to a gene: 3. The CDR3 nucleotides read TGTGCCAGCAGGGGACAGGGGGCGGGTGGCTACACCTTC. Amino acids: CASRGQGAGGYTF.

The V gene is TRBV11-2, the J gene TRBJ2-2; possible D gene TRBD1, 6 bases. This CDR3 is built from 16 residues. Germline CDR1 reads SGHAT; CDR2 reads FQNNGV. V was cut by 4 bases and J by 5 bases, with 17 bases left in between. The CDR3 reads CASSSYRESRTGELFF. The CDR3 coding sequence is TGTGCCAGCAGCTCATACAGGGAGTCCAGGACCGGGGAGCTGTTTTTT.